Each of the 18 T cell receptor beta chains below was sequenced from the same sample in a study of blood T cell repertoires in COVID-19. The protocol was immunoSEQ multiplex PCR, while the TCRdb copy is restricted to in-frame clones and leaves out a portion. The table has hundreds of thousands of clones, 80% to 90% seen once. The sequencing sample was made of peripheral blood. These receptors all come from a woman aged 18-35 years with acute or convalescent COVID-19.

This clone occurred a few times. The chain combines TRBV5-1 with TRBJ2-7, with a possible D match to TRBD2 (6 bases). Looked up from germline, CDR1 is SGHRS and CDR2 is YFSETQ. This CDR3 spans 13 amino acids. The germline V and J ends were trimmed by 4 bases and 0 bases, with 8 bases remaining between them. For the CDR3, the DNA is TGCGCCAGCAGCACGGGGGACTCCTACGAGCAGTACTTC. Translating it yields CASSTGDSYEQYF.

The chain links TRBV4-1 to TRBJ2-3, with TRBD2 as a possible D gene (8 bases). This CDR3 is built from 18 residues. CDR1 is MGHRA and CDR2 is YSYEKL in the germline V gene. Trimming took 4 bases from V and 0 from J, leaving 20 bases between them. DNA of the CDR3: TGCGCCAGCAGCCTCCTAGGGGGCGGGGGGACTAGCACAGATACGCAGTATTTT. Translation gives CASSLLGGGGTSTDTQYF.

This clone showed up just once. V is TRBV19 and J is TRBJ1-2, with D possibly matching TRBD1 (5 bases). CDR1 is LNHDA and CDR2 is SQIVND in the germline V gene (reference sequence). Trimming took 0 bases from V and 6 from J, leaving 17 bases between them. CDR3 length equals 16 residues. The CDR3 DNA sequence: TGTGCCAGTAGTATAGATATCGGCAGGGTGGAGAATGGCTACACCTTC. Protein product: CASSIDIGRVENGYTF. The full variable domain, with the rest looked up from reference TRBV19 and TRBJ1-2, is DGGITQSPKYLFRKEGQNVTLSCEQNLNHDAMYWYRQDPGQGLRLIYYSQIVNDFQKGDIAEGYSVSREKKESFPLTVTSAQKNPTAFYLCASSIDIGRVENGYTFGSGTRLTVV.

CDR3 sequence (DNA): TGTGCCAGCACCCCGACAGACTATAATTCACCCCTCCACTTT. It codes for CASTPTDYNSPLHF. The chain joins TRBV7-2 to TRBJ1-6; D is perhaps TRBD1 (5 bases). Trimming cost V 7 bases and J 3 bases, with 10 bases left between them. This CDR3 contains 14 residues. Germline assignment: CDR1 SGHTA and CDR2 FQGNSA.

This rearrangement joins TRBV11-1 to TRBJ2-7; 9 bases fit TRBD1. CDR1 is SGHAT, CDR2 FQDESV, per germline (reference sequence). The V gene end was trimmed by 5 bases and the J gene end by 5 bases; junction bases not matched to a gene: 7. This CDR3 has 14 amino acids. Here the CDR3 DNA reads TGTGCCAGCAGCCCCCGGGACAGGGTCCACGAGCAGTACTTC. Its translation: CASSPRDRVHEQYF.

V gene TRBV9 combines with J gene TRBJ2-3; a weak D match, TRBD1 (6 bases). The CDR3 length is 16 residues. Trimming left V 3 bases short and J 2 bases short, with 16 bases between. Germline CDR1 reads SGDLS; CDR2 reads YYNGEE. The CDR3 region has the DNA TGTGCCAGCAGCGCACCATCGACAGGTGCCACAGATACGCAGTATTTT. Protein: CASSAPSTGATDTQYF.

This clone was counted once. The V call is TRBV6-1, the J call TRBJ2-5; TRBD2 aligns across 14 bases. Trimming at V came to 4 bases and at J to 5 bases, leaving 6 bases not matched to a gene. This CDR3 comprises 16 residues. CDR1 is MNHNS, CDR2 SASEGT, per germline. The CDR3 sequence is CASSGLAGGEEETQYF. CDR3 coding DNA: TGTGCCAGCAGTGGACTAGCGGGGGGGGAGGAGGAGACCCAGTACTTC.

This chain connects TRBV11-2 to TRBJ1-2; 7 positions agree with TRBD1. Trimming cost V 8 bases and J 2 bases; bases outside gene matches: 5. CDR3 length: 13 amino acids. CDR1 SGHAT and CDR2 FQNNGV come from the germline V gene. The CDR3 reads CASPTGTNYGYTF. The CDR3 bases are TGTGCCAGCCCGACAGGGACCAACTATGGCTACACCTTC.

The chain joins TRBV7-8 to TRBJ1-5; TRBD1 agrees at 8 bases. V was pared by 4 bases and J by 7 bases, with 9 bases of the junction left unmatched. The CDR3 is made up of 15 amino acids. From germline, CDR1 is SGHVS and CDR2 FQNEAQ. CDR3 bases: TGTGCCAGCAGCTCGGACAGGGTGGAGGGACAGCCCCAGCATTTT. Amino acids: CASSSDRVEGQPQHF.

The CDR3 DNA reads TGTGCCAGCAGCCCGGGACAGGGGACCTACGAGCAGTACTTC. Encoded protein: CASSPGQGTYEQYF. J is TRBJ2-7 and V is TRBV7-9; 10 bases fit TRBD1. The CDR3 runs 14 residues. With 5 bases clipped from V and 2 bases from J, the junction kept 3 bases outside the gene matches. CDR1 and CDR2 from the germline V gene are SEHNR and FQNEAQ (reference sequence).

J is TRBJ2-3 and V is TRBV4-3; D possibly corresponds to TRBD2 (6 bases). CDR3 size: 17 residues. Deletions cut 2 bases from V and 2 bases from J, with 17 bases between. Per the germline V gene, CDR1 is LGHNA and CDR2 is YSLEER. This CDR3 is CASSQYPAGPSTDTQYF. The CDR3 nucleotides are TGCGCCAGCAGCCAATACCCGGCGGGGCCTTCCACAGATACGCAGTATTTT.

The rearrangement uses TRBV20-1 and TRBJ2-6; possibly TRBD1 for D (6 bases). The CDR3 runs to 17 residues. The ends were cut back, 3 bases at V and 0 bases at J, with 15 bases in the middle. The V gene's germline CDR1 is DFQATT and CDR2 SNEGSKA (reference sequence). CDR3 sequence (DNA): TGCAGTGCTAGTTTGGACAGCTCGACCTCTGGGGCCAACGTCCTGACTTTC. Translated, it gives CSASLDSSTSGANVLTF.

The chain has TRBV4-1 and TRBJ2-1; weak D call: TRBD2 (5 bases). This CDR3 has 17 amino acids. Trimming removed 0 bases from V and 5 bases from J, with 17 bases in between. Germline assignment: CDR1 MGHRA and CDR2 YSYEKL. The CDR3 DNA is TGCGCCAGCAGCCAAGATATCCCCGGGGTGGGGAACAATGAGCAGTTCTTC. Protein sequence: CASSQDIPGVGNNEQFF.

This clone occurred a few times. The V and J genes are TRBV6-1 and TRBJ1-5; D remains ambiguous. The CDR3 is 13 amino acids. V gave up 3 bases and J gave up 6 bases, with 9 bases separating them. Germline assignment: CDR1 MNHNS and CDR2 SASEGT. The CDR3 bases are TGTGCCAGCAGTGACCTCGAGGGTCAGCCCCAGCATTTT. Translation: CASSDLEGQPQHF.

The count of this clone is one. This chain uses TRBV6-5 with TRBJ1-1; D ambiguous. CDR1 MNHEY and CDR2 SVGAGI come from the germline V gene. The CDR3 consists of 12 residues. V lost 5 bases, J lost 10 bases, and 14 bases lay in between. The CDR3 protein is CASSSDLRRAFF. The DNA of the CDR3 is TGTGCCAGCAGTAGTGACCTACGGAGAGCTTTCTTT.

This chain connects TRBV5-1 to TRBJ2-1; tentatively, D is TRBD2 (6 bases). V was trimmed by 0 bases and J by 0 bases, leaving 10 bases between them. This CDR3 comprises 16 residues. Per germline, CDR1 SGHRS and CDR2 YFSETQ. CDR3 sequence (DNA): TGCGCCAGCAGCTTGGTGGGGGGAAGCTCCTACAATGAGCAGTTCTTC. This codes for CASSLVGGSSYNEQFF.

V usage is TRBV4-1 and J usage is TRBJ2-2; 7 bases align to TRBD1. The length of the CDR3 is 15 residues. With V trimmed by 1 base and J by 5 bases, 4 bases remained unmatched. Germline V gene data show CDR1 as MGHRA and CDR2 as YSYEKL. Written as DNA, the CDR3 is TGCGCCAGCAGCCAAGGGACAGGTACAACCGGGGAGCTGTTTTTT. Amino acid sequence: CASSQGTGTTGELFF.

The chain links TRBV30 to TRBJ1-3; D remains ambiguous. This CDR3 is built from 17 residues. V lost 3 bases and J 0 bases, leaving 18 bases between the germline ends. Germline V CDR1 and CDR2: GTSNPN, SVGIG (reference sequence). This CDR3 reads CAWSFYYREDSGNTIYF. The CDR3 DNA reads as TGTGCCTGGAGCTTTTATTATAGAGAGGACTCTGGAAACACCATATATTTT.